The sequence of this T cell receptor beta chain was determined in a study of T cell changes during pregnancy in multiple sclerosis. The repertoire was sequenced with immunoSEQ multiplex PCR; TCRdb's copy has only in-frame clones and lacks some. Altogether some 59,000 clones are present, around 89% being singletons, with the ten largest covering roughly 2.5%. V trimming: 1 base; J trimming: 7 bases; junction bases outside the gene matches: 15. This CDR3 is built from 18 residues. The germline V gene has CDR1 SGHTA and CDR2 FQGNSA. Sequencing was performed on peripheral blood, taken in the first trimester of pregnancy. The rearrangement uses TRBV7-2 and TRBJ2-3, with 9 bases lining up with TRBD1. The sequence was obtained from a female donor with multiple sclerosis, enrolled in a pregnancy study. CDR3 nucleotides: TGTGCCAGCAGCTTAGTCTTCGCGGGTACAGGGGGCGAACATACGCAGTATTTT. Translated, it gives CASSLVFAGTGGEHTQYF.